What follows are 13 T cell receptor beta chains derived from one specimen sequenced in a study of T cells after yellow fever vaccination. TCRdb itself ran the 5' RACE reads through MiXCR, one entry per CDR3 protein. The sample has about 160,000 distinct CDR3 sequences; more than 5.5% are singletons. Specimen: CD4+ T cells sorted from PBMCs, collected roughly 5 days after the first yellow fever vaccination. These receptors were obtained from a man in his late teens or twenties who received the YFV17D yellow fever vaccine.

This clonotype was observed a handful of times. This chain connects TRBV6-2 or TRBV6-3 to TRBJ2-3, with a possible D match to TRBD1 (5 bases). The CDR3 totals 15 residues. The germline V and J ends were trimmed by 6 bases and 0 bases, with 13 bases remaining between them. Per germline, CDR1 MNHEY and CDR2 SVGEGT. The CDR3 here is CASRESQASTDTQYF. The CDR3 DNA sequence: TGTGCCAGCAGAGAGTCACAGGCTAGCACAGATACGCAGTATTTT.

This clonotype was observed a handful of times. The chain couples TRBV4-3 to TRBJ1-2; perhaps TRBD1 as D (6 bases). The CDR3 is made up of 15 amino acids. V shed 0 bases and J shed 3 bases, with 11 bases lying between them. Looked up from germline, CDR1 is LGHNA and CDR2 is YSLEER. CDR3 nucleotides: TGCGCCAGCAGCCAAGATTGGGGACAATACTATGGCTACACCTTC. Translation gives CASSQDWGQYYGYTF.

This clonotype showed up just a few times. This chain links TRBV12-3 or TRBV12-4 with TRBJ2-1, with D possibly matching TRBD1 (5 bases). Trimming took off 3 bases at V and 10 bases at J, with 19 bases between the two ends. This CDR3 is 15 amino acids long. The CDR3 loop is CASSLSATVLAEQFF. CDR3 sequence (DNA): TGTGCCAGCAGTTTGTCCGCGACAGTCCTCGCGGAGCAGTTCTTC.

This clonotype turned up a few times. The chain recombines TRBV7-9 with TRBJ2-5, with 9 bases identical to TRBD1. Per the germline V gene, CDR1 is SEHNR and CDR2 is FQNEAQ (reference sequence). The ends lost 4 bases at V and 6 bases at J; junction bases unmatched: 9. The CDR3 runs 15 residues. For the CDR3, the DNA is TGTGCCAGCAGCTCCGATACAGGGGGCGGGAAGACCCAGTACTTC. Its translation: CASSSDTGGGKTQYF.

This clonotype was recorded many times. This chain connects TRBV7-8 to TRBJ1-5; the D is unclear. CDR1 is SGHVS and CDR2 is FQNEAQ in the germline V gene. The CDR3 loop spans 12 amino acids. The ends were cut back, 6 bases at V and 7 bases at J, with 10 bases in the middle. CDR3: CASSGNEQPQHF. DNA of the CDR3: TGTGCCAGCAGTGGGAATGAGCAGCCCCAGCATTTT. The full variable domain, with the rest looked up from reference TRBV7-8 and TRBJ1-5, is GAGVSQSPRYKVAKRGQDVALRCDPISGHVSLFWYQQALGQGPEFLTYFQNEAQLDKSGLPSDRFFAERPEGSVSTLKIQRTQQEDSAVYLCASSGNEQPQHFGDGTRLSIL.

Ten or more counts support this clonotype. V and J are TRBV5-1 and TRBJ2-3, with 9 bases that match TRBD2. Germline V gene sequence: CDR1 SGHRS, CDR2 YFSETQ. Trimming removed 0 bases from V and 2 bases from J; junction bases left unmatched: 4. The length of the CDR3 is 16 residues. The DNA for the CDR3 is TGCGCCAGCAGCTTGGCAGCGGGGGGTAACACAGATACGCAGTATTTT. This codes for CASSLAAGGNTDTQYF.

This clonotype has at least ten counts. V is TRBV5-1 and J is TRBJ1-5, with TRBD1 identical over 7 bases. CDR3 length: 14 residues. With V trimmed by 7 bases and J by 2 bases, 6 bases remained unmatched. Germline values: CDR1 SGHRS, CDR2 YFSETQ. The chain's CDR3 is CASHGGGGNQPQHF. The CDR3 coding sequence is TGCGCCAGCCACGGAGGGGGCGGCAATCAGCCCCAGCATTTT.

This rearrangement joins TRBV12-3 or TRBV12-4 to TRBJ1-2, with 9 bases identical to TRBD1. The trim removed 2 bases at V and 4 bases at J, leaving 14 bases unmatched. The CDR3 sequence is 18 residues long. The CDR3 nucleotides read TGTGCCAGCAGTTTAAACCTAACCCCCTCGGGACAGGGCTATGGCTACACCTTC. It yields the protein CASSLNLTPSGQGYGYTF.

This clonotype occurred a few times. The CDR3 region is CASSHAQVEGYTF. CDR3 nucleotides: TGTGCCAGCAGCCACGCACAGGTAGAGGGCTACACCTTC. The V gene is TRBV4-2, the J gene TRBJ1-2; D may be TRBD1 (5 bases). Trimming removed 3 bases from V and 8 bases from J, with 13 bases in between. The CDR3 contains 13 residues. Germline V gene data show CDR1 as LGHNA and CDR2 as YNFKEQ.

This clonotype has ten or more counts. The gene calls are TRBV5-1 and TRBJ2-5, with D possibly matching TRBD1 (6 bases). CDR1 and CDR2 from the germline V gene are SGHRS and YFSETQ. The CDR3 is 15 amino acids. Trimming shortened V by 4 bases and J by 5 bases, and 18 bases separated the two germline ends. This CDR3 reads CASSHPSQGWETQYF. The CDR3 DNA follows: TGCGCCAGCAGCCATCCCTCACAGGGTTGGGAGACCCAGTACTTC. The full variable domain, its missing parts supplied by reference TRBV5-1 and TRBJ2-5, is KAGVTQTPRYLIKTRGQQVTLSCSPISGHRSVSWYQQTPGQGLQFLFEYFSETQRNKGNFPGRFSGRQFSNSRSEMNVSTLELGDSALYLCASSHPSQGWETQYFGPGTRLLVL.

This sequence joins TRBV28 and TRBJ2-2, with TRBD1 as a possible D gene (5 bases). Germline V gene lookup returns CDR1 MDHEN and CDR2 SYDVKM. The CDR3 contains 14 residues. The V gene lost 7 bases and the J gene lost 6 bases, with 15 bases spanning the gap. The CDR3 bases are TGTGCCAGCAATTCCAGGGAAACCTCCGGGGAGCTGTTTTTT. This sequence encodes CASNSRETSGELFF.

This clonotype occurred many times. CDR3 sequence (DNA): TGTGCCAGCAGAGCGACAGCCGGAAACACCATATATTTT. It codes for CASRATAGNTIYF. The chain uses TRBV7-6 and TRBJ1-3, with D maybe TRBD1 (5 bases). Germline V gene lookup returns CDR1 SGHVS and CDR2 FNYEAQ. V dropped 6 bases and J dropped 4 bases, with 10 bases sitting between them. This CDR3 has 13 residues.

This clonotype was seen only a few times. The rearrangement uses TRBV6-5 and TRBJ1-5; D perhaps matches TRBD1 (5 bases). The CDR3 is 15 amino acids. Germline V gives CDR1 MNHEY, CDR2 SVGAGI. Deletions cut 0 bases from V and 6 bases from J, with 12 bases between. Here the CDR3 reads CASSYSKQGSQPQHF. CDR3 nucleotides: TGTGCCAGCAGTTACTCGAAGCAGGGAAGTCAGCCCCAGCATTTT.